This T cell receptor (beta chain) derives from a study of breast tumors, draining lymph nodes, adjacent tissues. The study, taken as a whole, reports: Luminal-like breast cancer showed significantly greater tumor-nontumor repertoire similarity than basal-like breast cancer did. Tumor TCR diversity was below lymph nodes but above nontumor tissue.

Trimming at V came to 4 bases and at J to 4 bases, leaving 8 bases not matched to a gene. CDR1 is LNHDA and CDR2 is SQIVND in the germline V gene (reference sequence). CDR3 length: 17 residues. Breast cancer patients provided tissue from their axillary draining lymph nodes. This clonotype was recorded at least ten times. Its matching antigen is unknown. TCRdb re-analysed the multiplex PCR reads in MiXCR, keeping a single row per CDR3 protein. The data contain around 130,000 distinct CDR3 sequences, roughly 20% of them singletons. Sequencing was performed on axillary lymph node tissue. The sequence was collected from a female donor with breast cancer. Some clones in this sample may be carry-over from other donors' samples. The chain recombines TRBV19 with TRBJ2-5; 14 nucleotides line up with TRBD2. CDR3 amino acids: CASSKGTSGRGGETQYF. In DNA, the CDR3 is TGTGCCAGTAGTAAAGGGACTAGCGGGAGAGGTGGAGAGACCCAGTACTTC.